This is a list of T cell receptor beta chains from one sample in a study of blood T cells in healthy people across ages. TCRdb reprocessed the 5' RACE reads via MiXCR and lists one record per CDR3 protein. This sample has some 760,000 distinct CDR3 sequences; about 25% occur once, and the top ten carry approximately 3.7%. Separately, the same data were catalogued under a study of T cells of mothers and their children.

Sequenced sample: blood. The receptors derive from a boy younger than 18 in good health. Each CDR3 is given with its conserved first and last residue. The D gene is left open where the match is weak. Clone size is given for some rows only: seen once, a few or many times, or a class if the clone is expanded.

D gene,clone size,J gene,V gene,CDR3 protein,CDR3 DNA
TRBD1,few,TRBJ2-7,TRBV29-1,CSVVGTGGEQYF,TGCAGCGTCGTCGGGACAGGGGGCGAGCAGTACTTC
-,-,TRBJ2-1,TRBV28,CVSKDNEQFF,TGTGTCAGCAAGGACAATGAGCAGTTCTTC
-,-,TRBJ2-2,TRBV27,CAGRAGTGELFF,TGTGCCGGACGAGCAGGCACCGGGGAGCTGTTTTTT
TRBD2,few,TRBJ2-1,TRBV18,CASSSSSGSPYSEQFF,TGTGCCAGCTCATCGTCTAGCGGGAGTCCTTATAGCGAGCAGTTCTTC
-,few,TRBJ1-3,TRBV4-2,CASSQDVGSGNTIYF,TGTGCCAGCAGCCAAGATGTAGGGTCCGGAAACACCATATATTTT
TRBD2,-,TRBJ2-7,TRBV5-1,CASSRLTPSGASYEQYF,TGCGCCAGCAGCCGACTAACACCTAGCGGGGCCTCCTACGAGCAGTACTTC
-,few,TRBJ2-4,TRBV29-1,CSVAMGSPAKNIQYF,TGCAGCGTTGCCATGGGTTCCCCCGCCAAAAACATTCAGTACTTC
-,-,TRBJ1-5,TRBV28,CASSAGTLDQPQHF,TGTGCCAGCAGTGCCGGGACTCTTGATCAGCCCCAGCATTTT
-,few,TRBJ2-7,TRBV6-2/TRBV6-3,CASSPGPISYEQYF,TGTGCCAGCAGCCCGGGGCCTATCTCCTACGAGCAGTACTTC
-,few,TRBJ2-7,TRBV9,CASSVSPGRTYEQYF,TGTGCCAGCAGCGTGTCACCGGGACGGACCTACGAGCAGTACTTC
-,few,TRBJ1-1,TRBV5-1,CASSLALAGYLNTEAFF,TGCGCCAGCAGCTTGGCGTTGGCAGGGTATTTGAACACTGAAGCTTTCTTT
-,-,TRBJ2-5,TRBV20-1,CSASPTEESQETQYF,TGCAGTGCCTCCCCGACCGAAGAGTCCCAAGAGACCCAGTACTTC
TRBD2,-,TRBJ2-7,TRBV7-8,CASSSPLAGDSYEQYF,TGTGCCAGCAGCTCCCCCCTAGCGGGAGACTCCTACGAGCAGTACTTC
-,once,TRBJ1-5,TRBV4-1,CASSQSGSSNQPQHF,TGCGCCAGCAGCCAATCGGGGTCTAGCAATCAGCCCCAGCATTTT
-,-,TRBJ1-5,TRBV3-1,CAAGSEPQHF,TGTGCCGCAGGGTCAGAGCCCCAGCATTTT
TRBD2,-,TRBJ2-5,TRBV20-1,CSAEIGGAGETQYF,TGCAGTGCTGAGATCGGGGGGGCAGGAGAGACCCAGTACTTC
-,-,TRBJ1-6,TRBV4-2,CASSLLGELNSREVSYNSPLHF,TGTGCCAGCAGCCTCCTGGGGGAGCTTAACTCCAGGGAAGTCTCCTATAATTCACCCCTCCACTTT
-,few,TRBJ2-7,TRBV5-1,CASSPTPGIPYEQYF,TGCGCCAGCAGCCCAACCCCAGGGATTCCCTACGAGCAGTACTTC
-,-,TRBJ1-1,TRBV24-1,CATSEYPGSEAFF,TGTGCCACCAGTGAATATCCGGGGTCTGAAGCTTTCTTT
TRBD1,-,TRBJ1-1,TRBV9,CASSVEGGTGSAFF,TGTGCCAGCAGCGTAGAAGGGGGCACAGGTTCGGCTTTCTTT
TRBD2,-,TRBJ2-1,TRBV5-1,CASSPSGRIFYNEQFF,TGCGCCAGCAGCCCGAGCGGGAGGATTTTCTACAATGAGCAGTTCTTC
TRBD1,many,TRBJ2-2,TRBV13,CASSPTGYTGELFF,TGTGCCAGCAGCCCGACAGGGTACACCGGGGAGCTGTTTTTT
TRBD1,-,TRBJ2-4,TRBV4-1,CASSPETGNAKNIQYF,TGCGCCAGCAGCCCGGAGACAGGGAATGCCAAAAACATTCAGTACTTC
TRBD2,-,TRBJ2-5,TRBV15,CATSRVGLAGVSQYF,TGTGCCACCAGCAGAGTTGGCCTAGCGGGAGTTTCCCAGTACTTC
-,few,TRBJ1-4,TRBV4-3,CASSQTTISRVSWEKLFF,TGCGCCAGCAGCCAAACAACCATTTCCAGGGTGTCTTGGGAAAAACTGTTTTTT
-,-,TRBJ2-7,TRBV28,CASNSGRNSYEQYF,TGTGCCAGCAATTCCGGGAGAAACTCCTACGAGCAGTACTTC
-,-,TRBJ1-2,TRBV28,CASSSVGGYTF,TGTGCCAGCAGTTCAGTAGGTGGCTACACCTTC
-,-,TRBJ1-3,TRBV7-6,CASSIDGTIYF,TGTGCCAGCAGCATCGACGGTACCATATATTTT
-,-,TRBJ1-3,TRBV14,CASSQTPRGRLSGNTIYF,TGTGCCAGCAGCCAAACTCCCAGGGGCCGGCTCTCTGGAAACACCATATATTTT
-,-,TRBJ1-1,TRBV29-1,CSGRGKNTEAFF,TGCAGCGGTCGGGGAAAGAACACTGAAGCTTTCTTT
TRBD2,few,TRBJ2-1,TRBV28,CASSLSSGGAGEQFF,TGTGCCAGCAGTTTATCTAGCGGGGGGGCGGGGGAGCAGTTCTTC
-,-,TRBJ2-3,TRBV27,CASSLIRGADTQYF,TGTGCCAGCAGTTTAATTAGAGGGGCAGATACGCAGTATTTT
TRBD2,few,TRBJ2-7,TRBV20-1,CSARGIAGETYEQYF,TGCAGTGCTAGAGGGATAGCGGGGGAAACCTACGAGCAGTACTTC
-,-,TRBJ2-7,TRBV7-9,CASSSTGRVSYEQYF,TGTGCCAGCAGCTCTACAGGGAGGGTATCCTACGAGCAGTACTTC
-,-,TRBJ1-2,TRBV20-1,CSARHLLVNYGYTF,TGCAGTGCTCGACATCTTCTTGTGAACTATGGCTACACCTTC
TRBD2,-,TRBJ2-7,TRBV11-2,CASSFTGLAGSGEQYF,TGTGCCAGCAGCTTTACCGGACTAGCGGGATCTGGTGAGCAGTACTTC
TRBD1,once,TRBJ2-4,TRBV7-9,CASSLGLPGQGVKNIQYF,TGTGCCAGCAGCTTAGGGCTGCCGGGACAGGGGGTCAAAAACATTCAGTACTTC
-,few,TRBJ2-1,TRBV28,CASRYIDRYNEQFF,TGTGCCAGCAGGTACATAGACAGGTACAATGAGCAGTTCTTC
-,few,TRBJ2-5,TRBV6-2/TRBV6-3,CASAYGANQYF,TGTGCCAGCGCCTACGGGGCAAACCAGTACTTC
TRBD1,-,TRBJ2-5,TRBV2,CASRGQGPSQYF,TGTGCCAGCAGGGGACAGGGTCCATCCCAGTACTTC
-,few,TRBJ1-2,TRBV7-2,CGSSLARVDGYTF,TGTGGCAGCAGCTTAGCACGCGTGGATGGCTACACCTTC
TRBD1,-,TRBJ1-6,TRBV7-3,CASSRNGQGGSPLHF,TGTGCCAGCAGCCGTAATGGACAGGGCGGATCACCCCTCCACTTT